Below, 9 T cell receptor beta chains from the same sample are listed, as sequenced in a study of T cell responses to AZD1222 COVID-19 vaccine (dated by TCRdb to the early 2020s). The intended sense of this specimen's time point label: baseline before first vaccination. Libraries were made using the immunoSEQ multiplex PCR assay. As stored in TCRdb, this immuneACCESS dataset retains in-frame rearrangements with V and J assigned. A fraction of the clones does not appear; measured against another copy, unresolved V genes explain less than half of the discrepancy, and the remainder lacks a known reason. The sample table lists roughly 130,000 clones, about 93% of them with a count of one. Roughly 6.6% of the sample comes from the top ten. This sample comprised peripheral blood, obtained on day 0 of AZD1222 vaccination. The receptors stem from an adult in good health.

This clone was detected a few times. V gene TRBV11-2 combines with J gene TRBJ2-2; D might be TRBD2 (5 bases). Germline V lookup: CDR1 SGHAT, CDR2 FQNNGV. This CDR3 comprises 15 residues. Trimming shortened V by 4 bases and J by 4 bases, and 13 bases separated the two germline ends. CDR3 protein: CASSSRTRPTGELFF. The CDR3, as DNA: TGTGCCAGCAGCTCCAGGACTCGCCCCACCGGGGAGCTGTTTTTT.

The chain is built from TRBV3-1 (or the pseudogene TRBV3-2) and TRBJ2-6; a weak D match, TRBD1 (6 bases). The V gene's germline CDR1 is LGHDT and CDR2 YNNKEL (reference sequence). V was cut by 4 bases and J by 1 base, with 8 bases left in between. This CDR3 is 15 amino acids long. CDR3 residues: CASSPGQSGANVLTF. The CDR3 DNA follows: TGTGCCAGCAGCCCCGGACAGTCTGGGGCCAACGTCCTGACTTTC.

V and J are TRBV18 and TRBJ2-2; D is unresolved. V was clipped by 2 bases and J by 4 bases, with 2 bases between them. Germline CDR1 reads KGHSH; CDR2 reads LQKENI. This CDR3 has 12 residues. This chain's CDR3 is CASSPFTGELFF. For the CDR3, the DNA is TGTGCCAGCTCACCATTCACCGGGGAGCTGTTTTTT.

This chain joins TRBV9 and TRBJ2-3; the match to TRBD1 covers 8 bases. This CDR3 region has 16 residues. J was trimmed by 1 base and V by 4 bases; bases with no gene match: 8. Germline V CDR1 and CDR2: SGDLS, YYNGEE. The CDR3 region has the DNA TGTGCCAGCAGCCCCAGGACAGGGTCGGGCACAGATACGCAGTATTTT. It translates to CASSPRTGSGTDTQYF.

This sequence joins TRBV9 and TRBJ2-3; unclear D gene. Trimming removed 6 bases at V and 0 bases at J, with 14 bases between. The CDR3 runs to 15 residues. CDR1 is SGDLS and CDR2 is YYNGEE in the germline V gene. DNA for the CDR3: TGTGCCAGCACTTCTGAAGTACTTAGCACAGATACGCAGTATTTT. This encodes CASTSEVLSTDTQYF.

The chain's CDR3 is CASSPSGQTNTEAFF. Written as DNA, the CDR3 is TGCGCCAGCAGCCCCTCGGGACAAACAAACACTGAAGCTTTCTTT. The V and J genes are TRBV4-1 and TRBJ1-1; maybe TRBD1 (6 bases). This CDR3 region has 15 residues. The germline V gene encodes CDR1 MGHRA and CDR2 YSYEKL. V was trimmed by 4 bases and J by 2 bases, leaving 14 bases between them.

The CDR3 protein is CASSSGAYEQYF. CDR3 coding DNA: TGTGCCAGCAGTAGCGGGGCCTACGAGCAGTACTTC. The chain combines TRBV2 with TRBJ2-7; 7 positions agree with TRBD2. The CDR3 length is 12 residues. V lost 5 bases, J lost 2 bases, and 0 bases stayed unmatched. The germline V gene has CDR1 SNHLY and CDR2 FYNNEI.

This chain joins TRBV2 and TRBJ1-5, with no clear D. Germline values: CDR1 SNHLY, CDR2 FYNNEI. The V end was cut by 4 bases, the J end by 0 bases, with 10 bases between. There are 15 residues in the CDR3. CDR3 nucleotide sequence: TGTGCCAGCAGTGGTACAGTCAATAGCAATCAGCCCCAGCATTTT. Its protein is CASSGTVNSNQPQHF.

The chain carries TRBV1 and TRBJ2-1. TRBV1 is deemed a pseudogene. This CDR3 spans 14 amino acids. The CDR3 reads CTSSQDQSGTEQFF. CDR3 sequence (DNA): TGCACCAGCAGCCAAGATCAGTCGGGGACTGAGCAGTTCTTC.